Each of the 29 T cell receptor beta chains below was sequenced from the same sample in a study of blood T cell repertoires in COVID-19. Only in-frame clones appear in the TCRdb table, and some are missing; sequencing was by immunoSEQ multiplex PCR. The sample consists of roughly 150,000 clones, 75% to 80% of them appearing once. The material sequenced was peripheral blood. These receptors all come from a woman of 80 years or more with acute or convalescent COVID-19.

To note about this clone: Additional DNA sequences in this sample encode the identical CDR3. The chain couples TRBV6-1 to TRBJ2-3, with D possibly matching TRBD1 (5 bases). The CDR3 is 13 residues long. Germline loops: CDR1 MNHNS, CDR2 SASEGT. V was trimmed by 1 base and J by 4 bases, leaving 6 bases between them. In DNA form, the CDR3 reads TGTGCCAGCAGTGAAGACAGGCCAGATACGCAGTATTTT. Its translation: CASSEDRPDTQYF.

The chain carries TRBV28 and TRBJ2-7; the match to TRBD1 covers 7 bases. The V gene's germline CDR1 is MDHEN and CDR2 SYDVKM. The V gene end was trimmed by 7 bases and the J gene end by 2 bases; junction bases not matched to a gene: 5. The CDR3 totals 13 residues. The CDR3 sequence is CASKSGQAYEQYF. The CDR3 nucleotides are TGTGCCAGCAAGTCCGGACAGGCCTACGAGCAGTACTTC.

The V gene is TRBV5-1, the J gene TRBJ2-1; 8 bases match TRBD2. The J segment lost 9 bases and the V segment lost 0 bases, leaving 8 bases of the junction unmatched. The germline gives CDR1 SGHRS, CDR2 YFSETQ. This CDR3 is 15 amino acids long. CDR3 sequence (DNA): TGCGCCAGCAGCTTGGGTCCAGCGGGAGAGGGTGAGCAGTTCTTC. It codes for CASSLGPAGEGEQFF.

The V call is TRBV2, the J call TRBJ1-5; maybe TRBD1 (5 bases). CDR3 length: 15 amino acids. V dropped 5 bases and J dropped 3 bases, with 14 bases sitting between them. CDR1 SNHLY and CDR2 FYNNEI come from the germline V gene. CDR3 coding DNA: TGTGCCAGCAGTCCCGGTGGGGCTACCAATCAGCCCCAGCATTTT. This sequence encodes CASSPGGATNQPQHF. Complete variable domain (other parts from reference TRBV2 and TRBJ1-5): EPEVTQTPSHQVTQMGQEVILRCVPISNHLYFYWYRQILGQKVEFLVSFYNNEISEKSEIFDDQFSVERPDGSNFTLKIRSTKLEDSAMYFCASSPGGATNQPQHFGDGTRLSIL.

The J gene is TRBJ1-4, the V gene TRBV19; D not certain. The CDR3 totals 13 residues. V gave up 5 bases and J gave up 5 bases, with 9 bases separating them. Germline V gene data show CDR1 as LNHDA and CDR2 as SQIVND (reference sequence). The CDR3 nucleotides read TGTGCCAGTAGTCGCGATAGCAATGAAAAACTGTTTTTT. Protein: CASSRDSNEKLFF.

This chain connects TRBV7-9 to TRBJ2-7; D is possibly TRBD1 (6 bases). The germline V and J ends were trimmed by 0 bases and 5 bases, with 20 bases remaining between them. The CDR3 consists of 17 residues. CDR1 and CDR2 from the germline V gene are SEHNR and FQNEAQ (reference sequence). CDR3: CASSLAPFGQGINEQYF. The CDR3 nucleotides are TGTGCCAGCAGCTTAGCTCCATTCGGGCAGGGGATTAACGAGCAGTACTTC.

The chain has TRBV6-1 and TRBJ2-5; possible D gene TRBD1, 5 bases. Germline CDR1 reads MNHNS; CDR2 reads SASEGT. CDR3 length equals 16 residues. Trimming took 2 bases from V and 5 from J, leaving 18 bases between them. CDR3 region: CASSELSGWAVETQYF. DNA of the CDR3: TGTGCCAGCAGTGAATTGTCAGGGTGGGCGGTCGAGACCCAGTACTTC.

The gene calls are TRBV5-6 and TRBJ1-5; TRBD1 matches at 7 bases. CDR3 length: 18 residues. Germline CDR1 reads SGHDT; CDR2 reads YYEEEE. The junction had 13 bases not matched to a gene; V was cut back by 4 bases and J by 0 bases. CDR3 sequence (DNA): TGTGCCAGCAGCGCTTTGGGACAGACTTACCTTAGCAATCAGCCCCAGCATTTT. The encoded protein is CASSALGQTYLSNQPQHF.

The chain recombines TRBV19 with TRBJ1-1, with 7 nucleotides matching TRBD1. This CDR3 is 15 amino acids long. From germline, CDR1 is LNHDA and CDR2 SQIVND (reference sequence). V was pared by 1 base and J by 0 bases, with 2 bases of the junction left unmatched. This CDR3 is CASSIAGGVNTEAFF. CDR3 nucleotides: TGTGCCAGTAGTATAGCAGGGGGAGTGAACACTGAAGCTTTCTTT. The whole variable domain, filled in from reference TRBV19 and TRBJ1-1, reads DGGITQSPKYLFRKEGQNVTLSCEQNLNHDAMYWYRQDPGQGLRLIYYSQIVNDFQKGDIAEGYSVSREKKESFPLTVTSAQKNPTAFYLCASSIAGGVNTEAFFGQGTRLTVV.

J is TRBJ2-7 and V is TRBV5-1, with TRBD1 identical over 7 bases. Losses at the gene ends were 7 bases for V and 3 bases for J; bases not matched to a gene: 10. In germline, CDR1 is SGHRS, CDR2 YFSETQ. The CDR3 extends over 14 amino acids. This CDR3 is CASRHGTDYYEQYF. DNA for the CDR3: TGCGCCAGCCGCCACGGGACAGATTACTACGAGCAGTACTTC.

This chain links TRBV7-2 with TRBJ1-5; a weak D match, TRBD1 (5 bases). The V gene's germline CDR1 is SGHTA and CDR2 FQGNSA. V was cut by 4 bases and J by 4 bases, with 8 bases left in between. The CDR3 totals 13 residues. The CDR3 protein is CASSSGGNQPQHF. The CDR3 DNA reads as TGTGCCAGCAGCTCCGGGGGGAATCAGCCCCAGCATTTT.

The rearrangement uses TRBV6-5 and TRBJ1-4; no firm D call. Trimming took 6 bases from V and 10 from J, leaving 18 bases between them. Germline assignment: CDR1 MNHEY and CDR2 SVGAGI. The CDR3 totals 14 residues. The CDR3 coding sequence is TGTGCCAGCAGAACAACAACTTCAGGTGGAAAACTGTTTTTT. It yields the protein CASRTTTSGGKLFF.

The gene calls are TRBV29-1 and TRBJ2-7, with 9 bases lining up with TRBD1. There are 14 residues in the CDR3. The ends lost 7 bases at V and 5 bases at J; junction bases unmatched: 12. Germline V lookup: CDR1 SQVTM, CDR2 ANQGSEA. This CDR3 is CSAYSPTGGDEQYF. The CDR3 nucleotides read TGCAGCGCCTACTCCCCGACAGGGGGAGACGAGCAGTACTTC.

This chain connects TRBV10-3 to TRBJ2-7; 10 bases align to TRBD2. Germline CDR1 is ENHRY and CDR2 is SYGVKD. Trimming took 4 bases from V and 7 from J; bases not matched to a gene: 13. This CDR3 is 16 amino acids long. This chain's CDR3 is CAISGRNPSGGKEQYF. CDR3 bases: TGTGCCATCAGTGGGCGAAACCCTAGCGGGGGAAAGGAGCAGTACTTC.

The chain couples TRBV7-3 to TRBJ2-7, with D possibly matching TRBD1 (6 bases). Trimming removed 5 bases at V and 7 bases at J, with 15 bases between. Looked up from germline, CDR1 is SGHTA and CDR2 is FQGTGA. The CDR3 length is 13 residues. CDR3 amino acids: CASSPMGAREQYF. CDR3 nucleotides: TGTGCCAGCAGCCCGATGGGGGCTAGGGAGCAGTACTTC.

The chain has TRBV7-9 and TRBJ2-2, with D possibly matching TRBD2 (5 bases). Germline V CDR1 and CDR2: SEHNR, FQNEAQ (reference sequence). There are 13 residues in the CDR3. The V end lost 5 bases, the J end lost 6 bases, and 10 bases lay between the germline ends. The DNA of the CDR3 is TGTGCCAGCAGCCGAGGACTGGCCGGGGAGCTGTTTTTT. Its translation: CASSRGLAGELFF.

CDR3: CASSFGTSASRTGELFF. CDR3 DNA sequence: TGTGCCAGCAGTTTCGGGACTAGCGCCTCGAGAACCGGGGAGCTGTTTTTT. The chain joins TRBV27 to TRBJ2-2; 10 bases fit TRBD2. V trimming: 3 bases; J trimming: 5 bases; junction bases outside the gene matches: 9. CDR3 length: 17 amino acids. Germline V gene data show CDR1 as MNHEY and CDR2 as SMNVEV (reference sequence).

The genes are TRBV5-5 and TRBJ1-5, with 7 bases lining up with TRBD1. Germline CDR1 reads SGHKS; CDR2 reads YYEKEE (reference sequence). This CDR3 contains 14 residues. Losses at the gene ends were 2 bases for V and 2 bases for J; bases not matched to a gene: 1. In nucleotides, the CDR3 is TGTGCCAGCAGCTTAACAGGGGGCAATCAGCCCCAGCATTTT. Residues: CASSLTGGNQPQHF.

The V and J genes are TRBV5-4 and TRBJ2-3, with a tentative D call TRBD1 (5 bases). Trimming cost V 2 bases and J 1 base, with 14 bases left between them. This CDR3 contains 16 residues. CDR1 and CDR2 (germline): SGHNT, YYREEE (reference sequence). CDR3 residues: CASSFAQAMGTDTQYF. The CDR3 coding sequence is TGTGCCAGCAGCTTTGCACAGGCGATGGGCACAGATACGCAGTATTTT.

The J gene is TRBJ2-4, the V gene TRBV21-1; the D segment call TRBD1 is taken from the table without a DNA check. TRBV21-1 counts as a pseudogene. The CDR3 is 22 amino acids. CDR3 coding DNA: TGTGCCAGCAGCAAATATTTTCCCCCTACAGGCCCACAGGGGGGAGCCAAAAACATTCAGTACTTC. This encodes CASSKYFPPTGPQGGAKNIQYF.

CDR3 in amino acids: CASSSPGGVEAFF. As DNA, the CDR3 is TGTGCCAGCAGTTCCCCGGGGGGGGTTGAAGCTTTCTTT. V gene TRBV2 combines with J gene TRBJ1-1; possibly TRBD1 for D (5 bases). From germline, CDR1 is SNHLY and CDR2 FYNNEI. The CDR3 consists of 13 residues. V lost 5 bases to trimming and J lost 7 bases, with 14 bases between them. The full variable domain, its missing parts supplied by reference TRBV2 and TRBJ1-1, is EPEVTQTPSHQVTQMGQEVILRCVPISNHLYFYWYRQILGQKVEFLVSFYNNEISEKSEIFDDQFSVERPDGSNFTLKIRSTKLEDSAMYFCASSSPGGVEAFFGQGTRLTVV.

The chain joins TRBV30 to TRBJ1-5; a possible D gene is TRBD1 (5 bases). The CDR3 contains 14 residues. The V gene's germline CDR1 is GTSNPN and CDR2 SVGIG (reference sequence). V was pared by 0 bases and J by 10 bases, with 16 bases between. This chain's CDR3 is CAWSVDLGTRPQHF. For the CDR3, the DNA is TGTGCCTGGAGTGTAGACCTAGGGACTCGACCCCAGCATTTT.

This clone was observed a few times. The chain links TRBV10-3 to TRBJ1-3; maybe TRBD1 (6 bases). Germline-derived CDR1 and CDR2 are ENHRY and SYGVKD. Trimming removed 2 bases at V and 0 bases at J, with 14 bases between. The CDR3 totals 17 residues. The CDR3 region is CAISEQVQGRSGNTIYF. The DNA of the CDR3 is TGTGCCATCAGTGAGCAGGTACAGGGTCGCTCTGGAAACACCATATATTTT.

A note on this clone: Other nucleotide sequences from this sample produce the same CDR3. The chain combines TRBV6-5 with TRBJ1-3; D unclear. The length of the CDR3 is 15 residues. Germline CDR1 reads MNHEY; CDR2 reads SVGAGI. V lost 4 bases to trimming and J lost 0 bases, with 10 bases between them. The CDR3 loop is CASSSPAGSGNTIYF. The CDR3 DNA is TGTGCCAGCAGTTCCCCCGCCGGCTCTGGAAACACCATATATTTT.

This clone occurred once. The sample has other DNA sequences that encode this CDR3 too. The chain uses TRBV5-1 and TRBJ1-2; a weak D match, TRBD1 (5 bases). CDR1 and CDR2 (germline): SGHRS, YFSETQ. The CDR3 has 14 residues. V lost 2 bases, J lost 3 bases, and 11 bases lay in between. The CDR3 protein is CASSLAGGDYGYTF. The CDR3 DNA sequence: TGCGCCAGCAGCTTAGCCGGGGGAGACTATGGCTACACCTTC. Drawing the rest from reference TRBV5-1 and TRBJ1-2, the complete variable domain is KAGVTQTPRYLIKTRGQQVTLSCSPISGHRSVSWYQQTPGQGLQFLFEYFSETQRNKGNFPGRFSGRQFSNSRSEMNVSTLELGDSALYLCASSLAGGDYGYTFGSGTRLTVV.

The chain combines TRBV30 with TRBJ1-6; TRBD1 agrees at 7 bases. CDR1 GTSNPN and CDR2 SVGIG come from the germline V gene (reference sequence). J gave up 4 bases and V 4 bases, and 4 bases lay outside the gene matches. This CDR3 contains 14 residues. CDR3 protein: CAWMEGAYNSPLHF. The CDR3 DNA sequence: TGTGCCTGGATGGAGGGGGCTTATAATTCACCCCTCCACTTT.

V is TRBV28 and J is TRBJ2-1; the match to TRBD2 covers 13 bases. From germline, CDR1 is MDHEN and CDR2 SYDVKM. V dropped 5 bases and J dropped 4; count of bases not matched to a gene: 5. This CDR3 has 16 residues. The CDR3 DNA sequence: TGTGCCAGCAGTAGTGGGACTAGCGGGGATTACAATGAGCAGTTCTTC. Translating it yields CASSSGTSGDYNEQFF.

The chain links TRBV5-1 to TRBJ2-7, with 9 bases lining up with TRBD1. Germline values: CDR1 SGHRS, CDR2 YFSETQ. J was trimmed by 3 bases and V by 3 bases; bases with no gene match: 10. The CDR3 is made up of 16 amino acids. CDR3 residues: CASSSLTGGPYYEQYF. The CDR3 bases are TGCGCCAGCAGCTCACTGACAGGGGGGCCTTACTACGAGCAGTACTTC.

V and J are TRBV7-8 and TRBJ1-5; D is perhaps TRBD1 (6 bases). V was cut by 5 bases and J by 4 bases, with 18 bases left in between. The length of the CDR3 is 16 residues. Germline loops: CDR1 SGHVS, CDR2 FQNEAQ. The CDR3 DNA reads TGTGCCAGCAGCCTCCTTACACAGGGTTGGAATCAGCCCCAGCATTTT. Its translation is CASSLLTQGWNQPQHF.